The 31 T cell receptor beta chains in this list originate from one sample, sequenced in a study of graft-versus-host responses after intestinal transplantation. Their cognate antigens are unknown. The data were produced by immunoSEQ multiplex PCR, yet TCRdb's version contains in-frame clones alone and is incomplete. The sample shows 85,000 to 100,000 clones, about 90% of them seen only once. The source material was unstimulated CD4+ T cells sorted from spleen or lymph node cells, sampled before intestinal transplant. The receptors originated from a human donor who received an intestinal transplant.

This clone was detected only once. The V and J genes are TRBV7-9 and TRBJ1-1; no clear D gene. CDR3 size: 13 residues. Trimming removed 5 bases from V and 0 bases from J, with 7 bases in between. Germline V lookup: CDR1 SEHNR, CDR2 FQNEAQ (reference sequence). CDR3 sequence (DNA): TGTGCCAGCAGCCTCCAGATGAACACTGAAGCTTTCTTT. Translating gives CASSLQMNTEAFF.

The chain joins TRBV6-1 to TRBJ1-1, with D perhaps TRBD1 (6 bases). CDR1 is MNHNS and CDR2 is SASEGT in the germline V gene. V gave up 10 bases and J gave up 5 bases, with 17 bases separating them. The CDR3 sequence is 13 residues long. CDR3 residues: CATREGGGTEAFF. The CDR3 coding sequence is TGTGCCACCAGGGAAGGGGGAGGAACTGAAGCTTTCTTT.

CDR3 protein: CASTRWTSTGEQFF. The CDR3 DNA is TGTGCCAGCACCCGTTGGACTTCTACGGGTGAGCAGTTCTTC. V gene TRBV6-1 combines with J gene TRBJ2-1; D possibly corresponds to TRBD2 (5 bases). Germline V gives CDR1 MNHNS, CDR2 SASEGT. V dropped 7 bases and J dropped 9 bases, with 19 bases sitting between them. CDR3 length: 14 residues.

This chain links TRBV5-1 with TRBJ2-7, with D possibly TRBD2 on 5 matching bases. V lost 4 bases and J 5 bases, leaving 7 bases between the germline ends. This CDR3 contains 11 residues. Germline V CDR1 and CDR2: SGHRS, YFSETQ. The CDR3 DNA reads TGCGCCAGCAGCGCGGGCCACGAGCAGTACTTC. It yields the protein CASSAGHEQYF.

The chain employs TRBV5-1 and TRBJ2-5, with D perhaps TRBD1 (6 bases). Germline-derived CDR1 and CDR2 are SGHRS and YFSETQ. The CDR3 totals 15 residues. V was clipped by 7 bases and J by 0 bases, with 16 bases between them. CDR3 nucleotides: TGCGCCAGCCGACGGGACATTCCGTACCAAGAGACCCAGTACTTC. Its protein product is CASRRDIPYQETQYF.

V and J are TRBV4-2 and TRBJ2-1; D ambiguous. Trimming shortened V by 1 base and J by 0 bases, and 7 bases separated the two germline ends. There are 15 residues in the CDR3. CDR1 and CDR2 (germline): LGHNA, YNFKEQ. The CDR3 sequence: CASSQGPGSYNEQFF. The CDR3 DNA sequence: TGTGCCAGCAGCCAAGGACCAGGCTCCTACAATGAGCAGTTCTTC.

This chain uses TRBV18 with TRBJ1-2; TRBD1 matches 8 bases. The CDR3 is made up of 16 amino acids. Germline V gene data show CDR1 as KGHSH and CDR2 as LQKENI. V was clipped by 6 bases and J by 0 bases; unmatched bases: 9. CDR3 protein: CASSLMGQATNYGYTF. The CDR3 bases are TGTGCCAGCTCGCTGATGGGACAGGCGACTAACTATGGCTACACCTTC.

The chain couples TRBV18 to TRBJ2-7; D is unclear. The CDR3 sequence is 14 residues long. From germline, CDR1 is KGHSH and CDR2 LQKENI. V was cut by 3 bases and J by 5 bases, with 14 bases left in between. CDR3 loop: CASSPLTNPHEQYF. CDR3 coding DNA: TGTGCCAGCTCACCCCTAACGAACCCCCACGAGCAGTACTTC.

The chain employs TRBV13 and TRBJ1-1, with D unclear. The CDR3 has 11 amino acids. Trimming pared 6 bases from V and 2 bases from J, leaving 4 bases between. Germline CDR1 reads PRHDT; CDR2 reads FYEKMQ (reference sequence). The CDR3 DNA sequence: TGTGCCAGCAGTCTAAACACTGAAGCTTTCTTT. It encodes CASSLNTEAFF.

The rearrangement joins TRBV18 to TRBJ1-6; no firm D call. Germline CDR1 is KGHSH and CDR2 is LQKENI. With 5 bases removed from V and 5 bases from J, the gap between germline ends came to 4 bases. The CDR3 has 12 amino acids. The CDR3 nucleotides are TGTGCCAGCTCATCAAATAATTCACCCCTCCACTTT. Encoded protein: CASSSNNSPLHF.

The chain employs TRBV2 and TRBJ1-6; D is perhaps TRBD1 (5 bases). CDR1 is SNHLY, CDR2 FYNNEI, per germline. The germline V and J ends were trimmed by 7 bases and 4 bases, with 14 bases remaining between them. The CDR3 runs 15 residues. CDR3 loop: CASTGGGFYNSPLHF. The CDR3 DNA reads as TGTGCCAGCACCGGCGGGGGGTTTTATAATTCACCCCTCCACTTT.

V usage is TRBV10-3 and J usage is TRBJ1-1; TRBD1 is a possible D gene (6 bases). Germline loops: CDR1 ENHRY, CDR2 SYGVKD. The CDR3 is 13 amino acids. V shed 10 bases and J shed 1 base, with 13 bases lying between them. The CDR3 DNA is TGTGCCACGACAGGAAGGACGAACACTGAAGCTTTCTTT. Translated, it gives CATTGRTNTEAFF.

The rearrangement joins TRBV7-3 to TRBJ2-3; 7 nucleotides align to TRBD2. Germline V gene lookup returns CDR1 SGHTA and CDR2 FQGTGA. The V and J ends lost 5 bases and 1 base, in that order; junction bases with no gene match: 9. CDR3 size: 16 residues. The CDR3 bases are TGTGCCAGCAGCCCGAACAGCGGGGCGGGCACAGATACGCAGTATTTT. This sequence encodes CASSPNSGAGTDTQYF.

This clone was detected only once. V usage is TRBV18 and J usage is TRBJ2-7, with D possibly TRBD1 on 6 matching bases. The germline V and J ends were trimmed by 2 bases and 5 bases, with 13 bases remaining between them. Germline-derived CDR1 and CDR2 are KGHSH and LQKENI. This CDR3 has 14 amino acids. The CDR3: CASSPAVKGDEQYF. CDR3 nucleotides: TGTGCCAGCTCACCAGCGGTGAAGGGGGACGAGCAGTACTTC.

This rearrangement joins TRBV5-8 to TRBJ1-5; D uncertain. The V end was cut by 0 bases, the J end by 3 bases, with 10 bases between. Germline CDR1 is SGHTS and CDR2 is YDEGEE. CDR3 length equals 15 residues. The CDR3 DNA reads as TGTGCCAGCAGCTTGGGTCGAGGGTACAATCAGCCCCAGCATTTT. Translation: CASSLGRGYNQPQHF.

As DNA, the CDR3 is TGTGCCAGCAGCCACATCCGGGACAGGGGGGGCGAGCAGTACTTC. Translation gives CASSHIRDRGGEQYF. J is TRBJ2-7 and V is TRBV27, with 11 bases lining up with TRBD1. Germline V lookup: CDR1 MNHEY, CDR2 SMNVEV (reference sequence). The CDR3 covers 15 residues. V trimming: 6 bases; J trimming: 6 bases; junction bases outside the gene matches: 10.

Comments on this clone: Other DNA sequences from this sample encode an identical CDR3 as well. CDR3 amino acids: CASSYGGGNQPQHF. CDR3 nucleotide sequence: TGTGCCAGCAGTTACGGAGGGGGCAATCAGCCCCAGCATTTT. The chain is built from TRBV6-5 and TRBJ1-5, with a possible D match to TRBD1 (5 bases). The CDR3 runs to 14 residues. Per the germline V gene, CDR1 is MNHEY and CDR2 is SVGAGI. V lost 2 bases to trimming and J lost 2 bases, with 7 bases between them.

The rearrangement links TRBV5-1 to TRBJ2-1; 8 nucleotides align to TRBD2. Germline V gene data show CDR1 as SGHRS and CDR2 as YFSETQ. Germline trimming cut 4 bases from V and 0 bases from J; bases unmatched to any gene: 15. This CDR3 has 19 residues. CDR3 DNA sequence: TGCGCCAGCAGCCCCCGTCGGGCGGGGGGCCAGAGCTCCTACAATGAGCAGTTCTTC. This translates into CASSPRRAGGQSSYNEQFF.

The chain recombines TRBV27 with TRBJ2-6; D may be TRBD1 (6 bases). Germline loops: CDR1 MNHEY, CDR2 SMNVEV (reference sequence). This CDR3 region has 18 residues. V was cut by 3 bases and J by 0 bases, with 15 bases left in between. The CDR3 sequence: CASSLLGTSLSGANVLTF. The CDR3 DNA is TGTGCCAGCAGTTTGTTGGGGACATCCCTCTCTGGGGCCAACGTCCTGACTTTC. The complete variable domain, with remaining parts taken from reference TRBV27 and TRBJ2-6, reads EAQVTQNPRYLITVTGKKLTVTCSQNMNHEYMSWYRQDPGLGLRQIYYSMNVEVTDKGDVPEGYKVSRKEKRNFPLILESPSPNQTSLYFCASSLLGTSLSGANVLTFGAGSRLTVL.

The V gene is TRBV18, the J gene TRBJ1-2; D not certain. The ends were cut back, 3 bases at V and 3 bases at J, with 11 bases in the middle. Germline assignment: CDR1 KGHSH and CDR2 LQKENI. The CDR3 has 14 amino acids. The CDR3 nucleotides read TGTGCCAGCTCACCGGGCGGCGGGGACTATGGCTACACCTTC. Amino acids: CASSPGGGDYGYTF.

The J gene is TRBJ1-3, the V gene TRBV27; TRBD1 agrees at 7 bases. The length of the CDR3 is 16 residues. Germline V gene sequence: CDR1 MNHEY, CDR2 SMNVEV (reference sequence). V lost 2 bases, J lost 4 bases, and 8 bases stayed unmatched. DNA of the CDR3: TGTGCCAGCAGTTTAACCCCGACAGGGCGCGGAAACACCATATATTTT. This codes for CASSLTPTGRGNTIYF.

The chain has TRBV2 and TRBJ1-2; 7 nucleotides agree with TRBD1. CDR3 length: 15 amino acids. Germline loops: CDR1 SNHLY, CDR2 FYNNEI. Losses at the gene ends were 3 bases for V and 0 bases for J; bases not matched to a gene: 4. As DNA, the CDR3 is TGTGCCAGCAGTGAGACAGGGCTGGCTAACTATGGCTACACCTTC. Its translation: CASSETGLANYGYTF.

The rearrangement joins TRBV6-1 to TRBJ2-5; D unresolved. The CDR3 length is 15 residues. The V and J ends lost 6 bases and 1 base respectively, with 15 bases between them. Germline V gene lookup returns CDR1 MNHNS and CDR2 SASEGT. CDR3 protein: CASSLWAYPQETQYF. CDR3 bases: TGTGCCAGCAGCCTCTGGGCGTACCCCCAAGAGACCCAGTACTTC.

The genes are TRBV2 and TRBJ1-1; no clear D. The CDR3 contains 12 residues. CDR1 and CDR2 (germline): SNHLY, FYNNEI. The ends were cut back, 6 bases at V and 8 bases at J, with 13 bases in the middle. CDR3: CASRTIRSEAFF. The CDR3 bases are TGTGCCAGCAGGACGATCAGGTCGGAAGCTTTCTTT.

The V and J genes are TRBV7-3 and TRBJ2-5, with D perhaps matching TRBD2 (6 bases). This CDR3 has 13 amino acids. Germline V lookup: CDR1 SGHTA, CDR2 FQGTGA. The V and J ends lost 3 bases and 4 bases respectively, with 9 bases between them. The CDR3 here is CASSFRRGETQYF. Here the CDR3 DNA reads TGTGCCAGCAGCTTTAGGAGGGGAGAGACCCAGTACTTC.

The gene calls are TRBV6-5 and TRBJ1-6; the match to TRBD1 covers 7 bases. With 3 bases clipped from V and 10 bases from J, the junction kept 12 bases outside the gene matches. CDR1 MNHEY and CDR2 SVGAGI come from the germline V gene. The CDR3 covers 16 residues. The CDR3 DNA reads TGTGCCAGCAGTTATTCCCCGGGACAGACCCCCTCACCCCTCCACTTT. This translates into CASSYSPGQTPSPLHF.

V gene TRBV6-5 combines with J gene TRBJ2-5; tentatively, D is TRBD2 (5 bases). Trimming cost V 0 bases and J 1 base, with 9 bases left between them. This CDR3 has 15 residues. CDR1 is MNHEY, CDR2 SVGAGI, per germline. For the CDR3, the DNA is TGTGCCAGCAGTTACTCGCCCGGGGTCCAAGAGACCCAGTACTTC. It is translated as CASSYSPGVQETQYF.

The gene calls are TRBV18 and TRBJ2-5; 7 nucleotides line up with TRBD2. Germline V CDR1 and CDR2: KGHSH, LQKENI. J was trimmed by 0 bases and V by 3 bases; bases with no gene match: 7. There are 16 residues in the CDR3. The CDR3 nucleotides are TGTGCCAGCTCACCGCCAACGGGGGGATACCAAGAGACCCAGTACTTC. Translation gives CASSPPTGGYQETQYF.

This clone was seen a single time. The chain employs TRBV5-1 and TRBJ2-1; TRBD2 matches at 11 bases. V gave up 5 bases and J gave up 9 bases; unmatched junction bases: 7. Germline assignment: CDR1 SGHRS and CDR2 YFSETQ. This CDR3 has 14 residues. The CDR3, as DNA: TGCGCCAGCAGGTTCCTAGCGGGGGGCGGTGAGCAGTTCTTC. It yields the protein CASRFLAGGGEQFF.

The chain has TRBV6-1 and TRBJ1-2; possible D gene TRBD1, 5 bases. The CDR3 runs 10 residues. V was shortened by 11 bases and J by 7 bases, with 11 bases between the two germline ends. Germline V gene sequence: CDR1 MNHNS, CDR2 SASEGT. CDR3: CAVRVAGYTF. CDR3 DNA sequence: TGTGCCGTCAGGGTGGCTGGCTACACCTTC.

The chain carries TRBV6-5 and TRBJ1-3; TRBD1 aligns across 8 bases. Germline V gives CDR1 MNHEY, CDR2 SVGAGI. The CDR3 length is 15 residues. With 2 bases clipped from V and 2 bases from J, the junction kept 2 bases outside the gene matches. The CDR3 loop reads CASSYETGAGNTIYF. CDR3 bases: TGTGCCAGCAGTTACGAGACAGGGGCTGGAAACACCATATATTTT.